One TCR beta chain is described in this entry. The data were taken from a study of identical twins' blood T cells. In the original processing: Each library had roughly 2 to 3.6 million CDR3 reads and about 90,000 to nearly 500,000 clonotypes. TCRdb passed the 5' RACE reads through MiXCR, listing each CDR3 protein once. These V and J calls originate from TCRdb's pipeline instead of the authors' own analysis. The sample has 350,000 to 400,000 distinct CDR3 sequences, 28% seen once. From germline, CDR1 is MNHEY and CDR2 SVGAGI. V lost 2 bases and J lost 4, with 12 bases in between. The CDR3 contains 14 residues.

The receptor comes from a woman aged 18 to 49 in good health. Sequenced: PBMCs. The V call is TRBV6-5, the J call TRBJ2-7; D perhaps matches TRBD1 (6 bases). CDR3 region: CASSYSFRGYEQYF. The DNA of the CDR3 is TGTGCCAGCAGTTACAGCTTCAGGGGATACGAGCAGTACTTC.